What follows describes a single T cell receptor (beta chain). This sample was taken from a study of T cell changes during pregnancy in multiple sclerosis. The data were produced by immunoSEQ multiplex PCR, yet TCRdb's version contains in-frame clones alone and is incomplete. Among about 97,000 clones listed, about nine tenths were seen once. The sequence was obtained from a female donor in good health, enrolled as a control in a pregnancy study. The sequencing here drew on peripheral blood, taken in the second trimester of pregnancy.

CDR3 sequence reads: CASSPPRGAPSYEQYF. CDR3 bases: TGTGCCAGCAGTCCTCCCCGGGGAGCGCCGTCCTACGAGCAGTACTTC. V usage is TRBV27 and J usage is TRBJ2-7, with a tentative D call TRBD2 (5 bases). V was trimmed by 5 bases and J by 1 base, leaving 18 bases between them. The CDR3 runs to 16 residues. Germline V gene sequence: CDR1 MNHEY, CDR2 SMNVEV (reference sequence).